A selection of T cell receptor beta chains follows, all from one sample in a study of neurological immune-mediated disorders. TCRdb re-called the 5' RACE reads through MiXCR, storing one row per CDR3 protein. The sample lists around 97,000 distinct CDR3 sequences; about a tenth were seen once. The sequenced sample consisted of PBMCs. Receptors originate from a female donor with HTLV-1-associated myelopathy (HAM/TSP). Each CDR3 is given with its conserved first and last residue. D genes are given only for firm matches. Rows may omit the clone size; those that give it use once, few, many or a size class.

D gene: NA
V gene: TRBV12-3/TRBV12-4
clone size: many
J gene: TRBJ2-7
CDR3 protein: CASSASYEQYF
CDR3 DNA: TGTGCCAGCAGTGCATCCTACGAGCAGTACTTC

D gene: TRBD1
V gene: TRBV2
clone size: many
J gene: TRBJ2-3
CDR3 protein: CASSRQGPTDTQYF
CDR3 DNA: TGTGCCAGCAGTCGACAGGGGCCGACAGATACGCAGTATTTT

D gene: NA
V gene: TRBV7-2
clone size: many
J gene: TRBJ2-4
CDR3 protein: CASRQGGLGKNIQYF
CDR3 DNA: TGTGCCAGCAGGCAAGGGGGGCTAGGCAAAAACATTCAGTACTTC

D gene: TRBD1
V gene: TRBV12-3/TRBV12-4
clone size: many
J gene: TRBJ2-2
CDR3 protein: CASSLRQGAPTGELFF
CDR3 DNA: TGTGCCAGCAGTTTAAGACAGGGGGCGCCAACCGGGGAGCTGTTTTTT

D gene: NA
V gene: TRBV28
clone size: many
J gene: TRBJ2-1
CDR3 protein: CASSVDGTTTLRYNEQFF
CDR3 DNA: TGTGCCAGCAGTGTAGATGGGACAACTACTCTCCGTTACAATGAGCAGTTCTTC

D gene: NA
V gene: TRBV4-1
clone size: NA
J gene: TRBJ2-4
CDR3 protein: CASSQGGARNIQYF
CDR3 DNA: TGCGCCAGCAGCCAGGGGGGGGCAAGAAACATTCAGTACTTC

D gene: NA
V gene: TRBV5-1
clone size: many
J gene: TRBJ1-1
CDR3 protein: CASSLAFKNTEAFF
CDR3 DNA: TGCGCCAGCAGCTTGGCGTTTAAGAACACTGAAGCTTTCTTT

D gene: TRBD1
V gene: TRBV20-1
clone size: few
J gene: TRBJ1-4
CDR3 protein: CSASSGQVNEKLFF
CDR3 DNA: TGCAGTGCTAGCTCGGGACAGGTTAATGAAAAACTGTTTTTT

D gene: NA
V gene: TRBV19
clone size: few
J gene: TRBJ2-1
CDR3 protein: CASSRDGSYNEQFF
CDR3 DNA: TGTGCCAGTAGTAGGGACGGCTCCTACAATGAGCAGTTCTTC

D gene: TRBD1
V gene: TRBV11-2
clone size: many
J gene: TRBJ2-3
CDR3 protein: CASSSRGKVSDTQYF
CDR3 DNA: TGTGCCAGCAGCTCCAGGGGGAAAGTGTCAGATACGCAGTATTTT

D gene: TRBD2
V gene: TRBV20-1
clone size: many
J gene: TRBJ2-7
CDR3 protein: CSARVMTSGVYEQYF
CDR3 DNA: TGCAGTGCTAGAGTTATGACTAGCGGGGTTTACGAGCAGTACTTC

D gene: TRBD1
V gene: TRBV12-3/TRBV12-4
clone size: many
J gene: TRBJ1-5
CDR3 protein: CASSFRGQGQPQHF
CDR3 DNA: TGTGCCAGCAGTTTCAGGGGGCAGGGACAGCCCCAGCATTTT

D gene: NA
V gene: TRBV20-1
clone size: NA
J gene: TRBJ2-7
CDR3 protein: CSARTDRGEQYF
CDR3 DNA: TGCAGTGCTAGAACGGACAGAGGCGAGCAGTACTTC

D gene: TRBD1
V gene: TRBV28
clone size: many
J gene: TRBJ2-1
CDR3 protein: CASSSFYVWTGDNEQFF
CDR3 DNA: TGTGCCAGCAGTTCATTTTATGTTTGGACAGGGGACAATGAGCAGTTCTTC

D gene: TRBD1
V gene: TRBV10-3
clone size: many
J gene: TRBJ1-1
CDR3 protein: CAISEWGTGNTEAFF
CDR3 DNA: TGTGCCATCAGTGAGTGGGGGACAGGGAACACTGAAGCTTTCTTT

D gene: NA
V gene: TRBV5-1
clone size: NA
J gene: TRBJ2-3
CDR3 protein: CASSSEGGADTQYF
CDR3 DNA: TGCGCCAGCAGCTCAGAGGGAGGTGCAGATACGCAGTATTTT

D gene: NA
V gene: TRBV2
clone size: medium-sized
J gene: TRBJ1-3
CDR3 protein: CASSDWGPGNTIYF
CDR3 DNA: TGTGCCAGCAGTGATTGGGGTCCTGGAAACACCATATATTTT

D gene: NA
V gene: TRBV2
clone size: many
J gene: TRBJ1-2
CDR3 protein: CASGRQYGYTF
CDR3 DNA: TGTGCCAGCGGGAGACAGTATGGCTACACCTTC

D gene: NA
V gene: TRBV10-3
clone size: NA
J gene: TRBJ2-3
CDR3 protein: CSITKDGPEDTQYF
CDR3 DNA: TGTTCCATCACGAAGGACGGGCCCGAGGATACGCAGTATTTT

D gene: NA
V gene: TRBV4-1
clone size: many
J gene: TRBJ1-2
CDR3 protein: CASSQPWTLGGYTF
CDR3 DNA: TGCGCCAGCAGCCAACCATGGACTCTAGGAGGCTACACCTTC

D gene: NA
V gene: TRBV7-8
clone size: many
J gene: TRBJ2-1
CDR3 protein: CASSLAYDEQFF
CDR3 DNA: TGTGCCAGCAGCTTAGCGTACGATGAGCAGTTCTTC

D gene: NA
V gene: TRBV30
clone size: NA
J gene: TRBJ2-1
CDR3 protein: CAWSVTRPDNEQFF
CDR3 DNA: TGTGCCTGGAGTGTAACTCGGCCTGACAATGAGCAGTTCTTC

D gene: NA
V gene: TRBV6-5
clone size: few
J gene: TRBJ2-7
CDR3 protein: CASSYSSRTYEQYF
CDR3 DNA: TGTGCCAGCAGTTACTCTTCCAGAACCTACGAGCAGTACTTC

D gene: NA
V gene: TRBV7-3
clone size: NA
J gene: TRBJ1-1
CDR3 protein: CASSFYICSAVRGAMNTEAFF
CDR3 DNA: NA

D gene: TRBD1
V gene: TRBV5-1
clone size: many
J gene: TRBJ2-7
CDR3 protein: CASSPQTGGSYEQYF
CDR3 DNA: TGCGCCAGCAGCCCCCAGACAGGGGGGTCCTACGAGCAGTACTTC

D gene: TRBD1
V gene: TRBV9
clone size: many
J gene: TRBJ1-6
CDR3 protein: CASSAQMTGDNSPLHF
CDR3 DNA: TGTGCCAGCAGCGCCCAGATGACAGGGGACAATTCACCCCTCCACTTT

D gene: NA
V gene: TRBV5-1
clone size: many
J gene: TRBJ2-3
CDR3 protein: CASSQTTSTGTDTQYF
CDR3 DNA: TGCGCCAGCAGCCAAACGACTAGTACGGGCACAGATACGCAGTATTTT

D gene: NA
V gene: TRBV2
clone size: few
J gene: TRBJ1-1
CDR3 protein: CASSGIGGGDTEAFF
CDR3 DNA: TGTGCCAGCAGTGGAATCGGTGGTGGTGACACTGAAGCTTTCTTT

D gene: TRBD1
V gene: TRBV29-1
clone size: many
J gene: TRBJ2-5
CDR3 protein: CSAARQGRETQYF
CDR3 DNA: TGCAGCGCCGCCCGACAGGGCAGGGAGACCCAGTACTTC

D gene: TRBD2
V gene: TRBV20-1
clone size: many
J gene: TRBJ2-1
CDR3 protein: CSARVASGAYNEQFF
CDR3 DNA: TGCAGTGCTAGAGTGGCGAGCGGGGCTTACAATGAGCAGTTCTTC

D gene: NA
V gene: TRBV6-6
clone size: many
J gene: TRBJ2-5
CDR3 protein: CASSTGGGYETQYF
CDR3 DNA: TGTGCCAGCAGTACCGGAGGGGGTTATGAGACCCAGTACTTC

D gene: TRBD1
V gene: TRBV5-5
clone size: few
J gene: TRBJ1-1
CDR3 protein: CASSGTDRMNTEAFF
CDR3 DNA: TGTGCCAGCAGCGGGACGGACAGGATGAACACTGAAGCTTTCTTT

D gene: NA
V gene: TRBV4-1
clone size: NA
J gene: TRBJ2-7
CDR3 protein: CASSQTPGQVAYEQYF
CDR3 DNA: TGCGCCAGCAGCCAAACCCCGGGACAAGTAGCCTACGAGCAGTACTTC

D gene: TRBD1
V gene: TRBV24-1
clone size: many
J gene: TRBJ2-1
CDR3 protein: CATSAQGTGGYNEQFF
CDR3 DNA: TGTGCCACCAGTGCTCAGGGGACAGGGGGCTACAATGAGCAGTTCTTC

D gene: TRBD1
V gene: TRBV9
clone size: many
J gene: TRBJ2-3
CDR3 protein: CASSPRTGSGLRTQYF
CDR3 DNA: TGTGCCAGCAGCCCCCGGACAGGGTCGGGTCTGCGTACGCAGTATTTT

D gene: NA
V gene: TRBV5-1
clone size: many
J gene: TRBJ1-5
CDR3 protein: CASSLQGGDSNQPQHF
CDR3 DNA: TGCGCCAGCAGCTTGCAGGGAGGGGATAGCAATCAGCCCCAGCATTTT

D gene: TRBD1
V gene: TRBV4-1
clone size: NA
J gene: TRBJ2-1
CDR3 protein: CASSQDPQGADEQFF
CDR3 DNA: TGCGCCAGCAGCCAAGATCCTCAGGGGGCAGACGAGCAGTTCTTC

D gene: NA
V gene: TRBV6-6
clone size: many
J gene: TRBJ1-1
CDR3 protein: CASSYSPVLAEAFF
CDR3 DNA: TGTGCCAGCAGTTACTCCCCCGTTCTGGCAGAAGCTTTCTTT

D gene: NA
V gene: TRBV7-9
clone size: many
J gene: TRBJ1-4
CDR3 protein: CASSPLTTGAEKLFF
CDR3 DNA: TGTGCCAGCAGCCCGCTAACCACCGGGGCAGAAAAACTGTTTTTT

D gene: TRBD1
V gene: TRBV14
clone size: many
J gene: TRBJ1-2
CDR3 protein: CASSQGTGYGYTF
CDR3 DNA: TGTGCCAGCAGCCAAGGGACAGGCTATGGCTACACCTTC

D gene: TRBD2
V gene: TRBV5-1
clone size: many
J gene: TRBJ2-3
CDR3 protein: CASSSRGGDTDTQYF
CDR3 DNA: TGCGCCAGCAGCTCCCGCGGGGGGGACACAGATACGCAGTATTTT

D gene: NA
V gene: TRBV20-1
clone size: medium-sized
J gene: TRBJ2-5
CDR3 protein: CSARPALYQETQYF
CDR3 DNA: TGCAGTGCTAGACCCGCCCTGTACCAAGAGACCCAGTACTTC

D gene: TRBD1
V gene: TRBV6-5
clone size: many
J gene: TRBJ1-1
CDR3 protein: CASRGLGTANTEAFF
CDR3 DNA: TGTGCCAGCAGGGGCCTCGGGACAGCGAACACTGAAGCTTTCTTT

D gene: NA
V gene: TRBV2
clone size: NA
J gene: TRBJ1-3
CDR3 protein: CASSEVQTGNTIYF
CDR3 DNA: TGTGCCAGCAGTGAAGTCCAGACTGGAAACACCATATATTTT

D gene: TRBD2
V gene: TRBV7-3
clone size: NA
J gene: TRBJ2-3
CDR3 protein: CASSRTSPTFTDTQYF
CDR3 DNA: TGTGCCAGCAGCCGGACTAGCCCAACTTTCACAGATACGCAGTATTTT

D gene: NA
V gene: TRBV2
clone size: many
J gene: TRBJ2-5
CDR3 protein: CASSRDNKETQYF
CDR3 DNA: TGTGCCAGCAGTCGGGATAATAAAGAGACCCAGTACTTC

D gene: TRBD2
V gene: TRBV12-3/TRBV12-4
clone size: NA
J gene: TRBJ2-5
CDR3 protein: CASSFLGPLGLAGGPFETQYF
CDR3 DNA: TGTGCCAGCAGTTTCTTAGGACCTCTCGGACTAGCGGGGGGACCCTTCGAGACCCAGTACTTC

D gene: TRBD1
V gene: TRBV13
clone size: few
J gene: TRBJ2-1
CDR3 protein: CASSTRTGGGNEQFF
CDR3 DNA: TGTGCCAGCAGCACCCGGACAGGGGGTGGCAATGAGCAGTTCTTC

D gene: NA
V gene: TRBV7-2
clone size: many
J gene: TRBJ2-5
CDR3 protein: CASSSRAGTQETQYF
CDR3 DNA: TGTGCCAGCAGCTCTAGGGCGGGGACCCAAGAGACCCAGTACTTC

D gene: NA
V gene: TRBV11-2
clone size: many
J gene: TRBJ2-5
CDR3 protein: CASSHRPYGDQYF
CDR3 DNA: TGTGCCAGCAGCCACAGACCTTATGGAGACCAGTACTTC

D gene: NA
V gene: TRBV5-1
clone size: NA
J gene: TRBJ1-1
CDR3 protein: CASSPTSPGHRNTEAFF
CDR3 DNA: TGCGCCAGCAGCCCTACCTCTCCAGGGCACAGGAACACTGAAGCTTTCTTT

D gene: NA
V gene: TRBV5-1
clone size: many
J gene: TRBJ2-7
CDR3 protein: CASSLQVSSYEQYF
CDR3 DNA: TGCGCCAGCAGCTTGCAGGTGAGCTCCTACGAGCAGTACTTC

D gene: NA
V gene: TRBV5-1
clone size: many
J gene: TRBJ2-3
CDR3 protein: CASSSPAGAGDTQYF
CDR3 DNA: TGCGCCAGCAGCTCGCCCGCCGGGGCGGGGGATACGCAGTATTTT